This T cell receptor (beta chain) was recovered during a study of graft-versus-host responses after intestinal transplantation (dated by TCRdb to about 2021). At the level of the whole study: The transplants that recipients received were multivisceral, liver-intestinal, or isolated intestinal. Every recipient was given anti-thymocyte globulin induction, followed by around three years of maintenance tacrolimus and steroids. After intestinal transplantation, graft-versus-host and host-versus-graft alloreactive T cell clones were followed in the graft, circulation and bone marrow using bulk TCR-beta CDR3 sequencing. To identify alloreactive clones, pre-transplant mixed lymphocyte reaction products were sequenced and compared with unstimulated pre-transplant donor and recipient T cells. The cohort enrolled 20 to 25 intestinal transplant recipients including one retransplant, and a few patients lacking pretransplant specimens were excluded. Donor T cell macrochimerism was defined as a peak of at least 4% donor T cells among recipient peripheral blood mononuclear cells. Samples from a few later patients were sequenced in-house on an Illumina MiSeq with MiXCR processing rather than by the commercial service. Points the paper makes about the study in general: The relatively low number and heterogeneity of intestinal transplant patients limited the conclusions. Peak levels of circulating GvH clones were associated with declines in HvG clones early after transplant. In patients with donor T cell macrochimerism, the allografts had high GvH to HvG T cell clonal ratios. GvH clones were detected in recipient bone marrow, and some appeared earlier in ileal mucosa or blood, consistent with an intestinal mucosal origin.

From cysteine to phenylalanine, the CDR3 is 11 amino acids long. Only CDR3 DNA remains: 33 bases, in frame from the first base. In the first month after transplant, blood samples were collected up to 4 times, and after that at least monthly when available. The library was prepared using the immunoSEQ multiplex PCR assay. For most patients, genomic DNA was subjected to high-throughput TCR-beta CDR3 sequencing by Adaptive Biotechnologies. Under the source paper's analysis protocol: Adaptive's ImmunoSEQ software was the source of the TCR sequencing data for fewer than 20 patients, while three other patients were processed with MiXCR and VDJtools. CDR3 nucleotide sequences shared between donor and recipient were removed because their origin could not be assigned. At least 2-fold expansion over unstimulated cells and a minimum CFSE-low frequency of 0.002% (template counts) or 0.001% (read counts) were required for clones to be classified as alloreactive. A clone was considered mappable if detected in the sequenced pre-transplant spleen, lymph node, or MLR CFSE-low populations of the donor or recipient. The cumulative frequency of alloreactive clones was calculated as a percentage of all sequences, weighted by copy number. TCRdb obtained this table from immuneACCESS and retained in-frame rearrangements with V and J assigned. These tables miss some clones; where compared with another copy, unresolved V genes account for less than half of the shortfall, and the remainder is unexplained. The V and J calls and the clone size are those of that table, but D and trimming were determined from the DNA. This sample comprises tens of thousands of clones, under 95% of them detected only once. The ten largest account for roughly 2.6% of the sample.

As concerns this clone: Its binding antigen is unknown. There are no base qualities to consult, and no much larger clone falls within one base.

The chain is encoded by TRBV21-1 joined to TRBJ1-1. TRBV21-1 is deemed a pseudogene. This sequence was found in a human patient who received an intestinal transplant, so some T cells may come from the graft donor. The source material was PBMCs, sampled approximately four months after intestinal transplantation. At the DNA level, the sequence is TGTGCCAGCAGGACTGACACTGAAGCTTTCTTT. It is translated as CASRTDTEAFF.